This TCR beta chain emerged from a study of blood T cell repertoires in COVID-19. Study in general: Specimens from acute and convalescent COVID-19 originated in the United States, Italy and Spain. T cells, B-cell-depleted T cells, or PBMCs provided the cDNA or gDNA that served as material.

The authors' processing: From reference gene primer amplification, estimates of nucleated cell counts were derived. Clones were sequenced by immunoSEQ multiplex PCR, and TCRdb holds only the in-frame ones, with some missing. V and J calls and clone size are as listed in that table; D and trimming were resolved from the DNA. In the table there are about 48,000 clones, 70% to 90% of which are singletons. V was pared by 6 bases and J by 4 bases, with 7 bases of the junction left unmatched. The CDR3 covers 14 residues. The germline gives CDR1 MNHNY, CDR2 SVGAGI (reference sequence). The TCR originated in a human donor in a cohort sampled during active COVID-19. The donor label of this sample is uncertain. The sample consisted of peripheral blood. The rearrangement joins TRBV6-6 to TRBJ2-7, with 9 nucleotides matching TRBD2. The CDR3 here is CASSQSGGLYEQYF. CDR3 sequence (DNA): TGTGCCAGCAGCCAGAGCGGGGGGTTGTACGAGCAGTACTTC.